The text below deals with one T cell receptor (beta chain). Antigen unknown. The data stem from a study of cytomegalovirus exposure and HLA in healthy donors. The study's findings and limits: Within an earlier analysis, most TCR beta V segments proved productive either about 90% or about 30% of the time.

The PCR was carried out with 60 Vbeta primers and 13 Jbeta primers. Only in-frame clones appear in the TCRdb table, and some are missing; sequencing was by immunoSEQ multiplex PCR. The table records 100,000 to 150,000 clones, approximately 80% of them present only once. Trimming at V came to 1 base and at J to 15 bases, leaving 10 bases not matched to a gene. From germline, CDR1 is SGHTA and CDR2 FQGNSA. The length of the CDR3 is 14 residues. The TCR was taken from a young man in good health and CMV-seronegative. The chain combines TRBV7-2 with TRBJ2-1, with 9 nucleotides matching TRBD1. The material sequenced was PBMCs. The DNA of the CDR3 is TGTGCCAGCAGCTTAGGGGGACAGGGCCTCGTTTGGTTCTTC. Translating gives CASSLGGQGLVWFF.